These 25 T cell receptor beta chains were all obtained from the same sample, sequenced in a study of CD8+CD57+ T cells in acquired aplastic anemia. The TCR beta profiling, which covered VDJ combination and CDR3 sequence, was carried out using genomic DNA as the template. TCRdb passed the reads through MiXCR, listing each CDR3 protein once. The sample shows roughly 58,000 distinct CDR3 sequences, around 55% of them seen only once. Material: sorted CD4+, CD8+, or CD8+CD57+ T cells (not recorded which) from PBMCs. The receptors come from a human donor in good health, serving as a control.

This clonotype was counted ten times or more. This sequence joins TRBV11-2 and TRBJ2-1; 10 nucleotides line up with TRBD1. CDR1 SGHAT and CDR2 FQNNGV come from the germline V gene. Trimming cost V 10 bases and J 6 bases; bases outside gene matches: 12. The CDR3 extends over 15 amino acids. This CDR3 reads CATRFRDRGGNEQFF. The CDR3 DNA reads TGTGCCACCCGATTTAGGGACAGGGGCGGCAATGAGCAGTTCTTC.

This clonotype qualifies as medium-sized. The V and J genes are TRBV19 and TRBJ2-7; 15 bases are shared with TRBD2. The J segment lost 3 bases and the V segment lost 6 bases, leaving 3 bases of the junction unmatched. Germline values: CDR1 LNHDA, CDR2 SQIVND (reference sequence). This CDR3 region has 15 residues. The CDR3 DNA is TGTGCCAGTAGCCGGACTAGCGGGAGGGACTACGAGCAGTACTTC. The encoded protein is CASSRTSGRDYEQYF. Filled out from reference TRBV19 and TRBJ2-7, the complete variable domain reads DGGITQSPKYLFRKEGQNVTLSCEQNLNHDAMYWYRQDPGQGLRLIYYSQIVNDFQKGDIAEGYSVSREKKESFPLTVTSAQKNPTAFYLCASSRTSGRDYEQYFGPGTRLTVT.

The rearrangement uses TRBV9 and TRBJ1-6; 7 bases match TRBD1. Looked up from germline, CDR1 is SGDLS and CDR2 is YYNGEE. The CDR3 covers 17 residues. Unmatched junction bases numbered 14, after V lost 0 bases and J lost 11 bases. CDR3 coding DNA: TGTGCCAGCAGCGTAGAAGACCGACAGGGCTCCAATCCACCCCTCCACTTT. Translating it yields CASSVEDRQGSNPPLHF.

CDR3 DNA sequence: TGTGCCACCAGCAGGACTTTCCAAGAGACCCAGTACTTC. Protein product: CATSRTFQETQYF. The chain carries TRBV15 and TRBJ2-5; no reliable D call. Germline CDR1 and CDR2: LNHNV and YYDKDF (reference sequence). CDR3 length: 13 residues. V lost 3 bases, J lost 1 base, and 6 bases lay in between.

The chain uses TRBV19 and TRBJ1-5; D gene unclear. CDR3 length: 15 residues. Between the trimmed V and J ends, which lost 5 bases and 7 bases, there was a span of 18 bases. Per germline, CDR1 LNHDA and CDR2 SQIVND (reference sequence). The CDR3 loop reads CASSLREGRYQPQHF. In DNA form, the CDR3 reads TGTGCCAGTAGTTTGCGGGAGGGTAGATACCAGCCCCAGCATTTT.

The chain links TRBV9 to TRBJ2-7; 10 bases are a match to TRBD2. CDR1 SGDLS and CDR2 YYNGEE come from the germline V gene. The trim removed 4 bases at V and 3 bases at J, leaving 7 bases unmatched. CDR3 size: 15 residues. In DNA form, the CDR3 reads TGTGCCAGCAGCCATGGGACTAGCGATTTCTACGAGCAGTACTTC. Translated: CASSHGTSDFYEQYF.

At least ten counts were recorded for this clonotype. In DNA, the CDR3 is TGTGCCAGCTCACTAAAATCGACAAGTAATTCACCCCTCCACTTT. Amino acids: CASSLKSTSNSPLHF. The J gene is TRBJ1-6, the V gene TRBV18; D is unresolved. This CDR3 region has 15 residues. V was pared by 4 bases and J by 6 bases, with 13 bases between. Germline loops: CDR1 KGHSH, CDR2 LQKENI. The full variable domain, with the rest looked up from reference TRBV18 and TRBJ1-6, is NAGVMQNPRHLVRRRGQEARLRCSPMKGHSHVYWYRQLPEEGLKFMVYLQKENIIDESGMPKERFSAEFPKEGPSILRIQQVVRGDSAAYFCASSLKSTSNSPLHFGNGTRLTVT.

This chain joins TRBV12-3 or TRBV12-4 and TRBJ2-7; 9 nucleotides agree with TRBD1. The CDR3 runs 15 residues. V shed 2 bases, J shed 2 bases, and the junction held 4 bases outside the gene matches. The CDR3 loop is CASSLRTGAAYEQYF. CDR3 sequence (DNA): TGTGCCAGCAGTTTAAGGACAGGGGCAGCCTACGAGCAGTACTTC.

The sample holds many counts of this clonotype. The chain recombines TRBV11-2 with TRBJ2-4; a weak D match, TRBD1 (6 bases). Germline V gene sequence: CDR1 SGHAT, CDR2 FQNNGV. With 5 bases removed from V and 1 base from J, the gap between germline ends came to 27 bases. The CDR3 covers 20 residues. CDR3 DNA sequence: TGTGCCAGCAGCGGAATTTCGACAGGTTTTCCCCCCTTGGCCAAAAACATTCAGTACTTC. It yields the protein CASSGISTGFPPLAKNIQYF.

Judged by abundance, this clonotype is medium-sized (0.01 to 0.1%). The CDR3: CASRIGDGGYTF. The CDR3 coding sequence is TGTGCCAGTAGAATCGGAGATGGCGGCTACACCTTC. The chain carries TRBV19 and TRBJ1-2; D remains ambiguous. This CDR3 has 12 residues. With 6 bases removed from V and 8 bases from J, the gap between germline ends came to 13 bases. Germline V gene lookup returns CDR1 LNHDA and CDR2 SQIVND (reference sequence).

This sequence joins TRBV19 and TRBJ2-2; no definite D call. The CDR3 is 15 residues long. Trimming removed 1 base at V and 4 bases at J, with 10 bases between. Looked up from germline, CDR1 is LNHDA and CDR2 is SQIVND (reference sequence). DNA for the CDR3: TGTGCCAGTAGTATAGTAGGGTTTAGCACCGGGGAGCTGTTTTTT. It codes for CASSIVGFSTGELFF. Looking up the rest from reference TRBV19 and TRBJ2-2 gives the full variable domain: DGGITQSPKYLFRKEGQNVTLSCEQNLNHDAMYWYRQDPGQGLRLIYYSQIVNDFQKGDIAEGYSVSREKKESFPLTVTSAQKNPTAFYLCASSIVGFSTGELFFGEGSRLTVL.

This clonotype showed up many times. The chain links TRBV9 to TRBJ2-5, with D perhaps matching TRBD1 (5 bases). CDR3 length: 16 residues. Germline CDR1 and CDR2: SGDLS and YYNGEE. Trimming removed 0 bases at V and 0 bases at J, with 12 bases between. Here the CDR3 DNA reads TGTGCCAGCAGCGTAGGCAGGGCCCCTTACCAAGAGACCCAGTACTTC. It translates to CASSVGRAPYQETQYF.

The chain has TRBV7-9 and TRBJ1-1; D uncertain. CDR1 SEHNR and CDR2 FQNEAQ come from the germline V gene (reference sequence). This CDR3 contains 12 residues. V was pared by 2 bases and J by 5 bases, with 6 bases between. CDR3 sequence reads: CASSLIQTEAFF. CDR3 bases: TGTGCCAGCAGCTTAATCCAGACTGAAGCTTTCTTT.

The chain employs TRBV2 and TRBJ1-5, with a tentative D call TRBD1 (6 bases). The CDR3 runs 14 residues. The V gene's germline CDR1 is SNHLY and CDR2 FYNNEI. V shed 9 bases and J shed 1 base, with 13 bases lying between them. CDR3 nucleotide sequence: TGTGCCAGGTACACCAGGGGAAGCAATCAGCCCCAGCATTTT. Translated, it gives CARYTRGSNQPQHF.

J is TRBJ2-1 and V is TRBV2; tentative D call: TRBD1 (5 bases). V was shortened by 2 bases and J by 7 bases, with 15 bases between the two germline ends. The CDR3 covers 15 residues. Germline CDR1 is SNHLY and CDR2 is FYNNEI. CDR3 sequence reads: CASSEWAGNGNEQFF. CDR3 bases: TGTGCCAGCAGTGAATGGGCAGGGAATGGGAATGAGCAGTTCTTC. Together with reference TRBV2 and TRBJ2-1, the CDR3 gives the full variable domain: EPEVTQTPSHQVTQMGQEVILRCVPISNHLYFYWYRQILGQKVEFLVSFYNNEISEKSEIFDDQFSVERPDGSNFTLKIRSTKLEDSAMYFCASSEWAGNGNEQFFGPGTRLTVL.

V is TRBV24-1 and J is TRBJ2-7, with D hard to call. CDR1 and CDR2 (germline): KGHDR, SFDVKD. This CDR3 is 13 amino acids long. Trimming pared 11 bases from V and 5 bases from J, leaving 18 bases between. The chain's CDR3 is CASSFGSVHEQYF. CDR3 sequence (DNA): TGTGCCAGCAGCTTCGGAAGCGTCCACGAGCAGTACTTC.

This clonotype was seen many times. The chain uses TRBV6-1 and TRBJ1-2; D might be TRBD1 (5 bases). V gave up 7 bases and J gave up 9 bases, with 27 bases separating them. Looked up from germline, CDR1 is MNHNS and CDR2 is SASEGT. The CDR3 is made up of 16 amino acids. Written as DNA, the CDR3 is TGTGCCAGCATACGCTCCTATTCCGGGACCCCCTCGAGCTACACCTTC. This translates into CASIRSYSGTPSSYTF.

This clonotype was seen at least ten times. The V and J genes are TRBV2 and TRBJ1-5, with a possible D match to TRBD1 (5 bases). The V end was cut by 6 bases, the J end by 2 bases, with 20 bases between. The CDR3 consists of 17 residues. Looked up from germline, CDR1 is SNHLY and CDR2 is FYNNEI. CDR3 sequence (DNA): TGTGCCAGCAGCCAAGCATTCTCCGGGGGAGGCAATCAGCCCCAGCATTTT. Protein product: CASSQAFSGGGNQPQHF.

Note on this clonotype: Its ends do not fully match the called genes, so a read error is possible. In DNA form, the CDR3 reads TGTGCCACCCAAACGACTAGCGGGAGCTCCTATGAGCAGTACTTC. Encoded protein: CATQTTSGSSYEQYF. This sequence joins TRBV19 and TRBJ2-7; 12 nucleotides agree with TRBD2. The CDR3 contains 15 residues. Germline V gene lookup returns CDR1 LNHDA and CDR2 SQIVND (reference sequence). The complete variable domain, with remaining parts taken from reference TRBV19 and TRBJ2-7, reads DGGITQSPKYLFRKEGQNVTLSCEQNLNHDAMYWYRQDPGQGLRLIYYSQIVNDFQKGDIAEGYSVSREKKESFPLTVTSAQKNPTAFYLCATQTTSGSSYEQYFGPGTRLTVT.

This clonotype was detected many times. V and J are TRBV6-2 or TRBV6-3 and TRBJ2-2; D possibly uses TRBD1 or TRBD2 (5 bases each). CDR3 size: 12 residues. Looked up from germline, CDR1 is MNHEY and CDR2 is SVGEGT. The V gene lost 6 bases and the J gene lost 6 bases, with 8 bases spanning the gap. The CDR3, as DNA: TGTGCCAGCAGGAGGGGTCCCGGGGAGCTGTTTTTT. Encoded protein: CASRRGPGELFF.

This clonotype came up once. A much larger clone lies a single base off, so this may be a read error. The rearrangement uses TRBV5-1 and TRBJ1-2; maybe TRBD1 (5 bases). Germline assignment: CDR1 SGHRS and CDR2 YFSETQ. The CDR3 loop spans 13 amino acids. CDR3 nucleotide sequence: TGCACCAGCAGCCTGGGACCGGGCTATGGCTACACCTTC. Translated, it gives CTSSLGPGYGYTF. Complete variable domain (other parts from reference TRBV5-1 and TRBJ1-2): KAGVTQTPRYLIKTRGQQVTLSCSPISGHRSVSWYQQTPGQGLQFLFEYFSETQRNKGNFPGRFSGRQFSNSRSEMNVSTLELGDSALYLCTSSLGPGYGYTFGSGTRLTVV.

In this sample, this clonotype turned up many times. J is TRBJ1-5 and V is TRBV12-3 or TRBV12-4; the D gene is possibly TRBD1 (5 bases). The V gene lost 0 bases and the J gene lost 6 bases, with 12 bases spanning the gap. The CDR3 length is 15 residues. The CDR3 DNA is TGTGCCAGCAGTTTAGCCGGGATTCAGGGTCAGCCCCAGCATTTT. It specifies CASSLAGIQGQPQHF.

As regards this clonotype: A read error may account for a junction end that differs from germline. The V call is TRBV19, the J call TRBJ1-2, with 9 positions matching TRBD1. CDR1 is LNHDA, CDR2 SQIVND, per germline (reference sequence). This CDR3 comprises 12 residues. As DNA, the CDR3 is TGTGTCAGTAACACGGGACAGGGTTTCTACACCTTC. Translated: CVSNTGQGFYTF.

The chain joins TRBV24-1 to TRBJ2-1, with D perhaps matching TRBD2 (5 bases). CDR1 and CDR2 (germline): KGHDR, SFDVKD. The CDR3 is made up of 15 amino acids. V gave up 4 bases and J gave up 8 bases, with 17 bases separating them. The CDR3 coding sequence is TGTGCCACCAGTGACCCGGGATCGCCGAGGGATGAGCAGTTCTTC. Translation: CATSDPGSPRDEQFF.

The chain employs TRBV25-1 and TRBJ1-6; TRBD1 is a possible D gene (6 bases). CDR1 is MGHDK, CDR2 SYGVNS, per germline. The CDR3 contains 17 residues. Trimming removed 5 bases at V and 5 bases at J, with 19 bases between. CDR3 DNA sequence: TGTGCCAGCAGTTTATCTTCCGGGGGGCGGGATAATTCACCCCTCCACTTT. As protein: CASSLSSGGRDNSPLHF.